This T cell receptor (beta chain) was retrieved from a study of OX40 agonist ivuxolimab in advanced cancers. In the study overall: Those enrolled were 82.7% male, with a mean age of around 57 years and ages from about 20 to 79.

Study observations and caveats: Among the lowest levels of clonal expansion were found in partial responders at 0.1-3.0 mg/kg.

Data came from immunoSEQ multiplex PCR; TCRdb stores just in-frame clones and leaves some out. The table lists approximately 76,000 clones, 92% of them singletons, with roughly 10% in the top ten. The CDR3 is made up of 15 amino acids. V lost 0 bases, J lost 7 bases, and 3 bases stayed unmatched. The germline CDR1 and CDR2 sequences are SGDLS and YYNGEE. The count of this clone is one. Its antigen remains unidentified. The chain combines TRBV9 with TRBJ2-2; 10 bases are a match to TRBD1. The sequences come from CD4+ or CD8+ T cells sorted from blood, collected in a trial of the OX40 agonist ivuxolimab. The sequence was collected from an adult with an advanced solid tumor such as melanoma, head and neck, liver or kidney cancer. The CDR3 DNA is TGTGCCAGCAGCGTAGGACAGGGGGCTATCGGGGAGCTGTTTTTT. This encodes CASSVGQGAIGELFF. Full variable domain (missing parts from reference TRBV9 and TRBJ2-2): DSGVTQTPKHLITATGQRVTLRCSPRSGDLSVYWYQQSLDQGLQFLIQYYNGEERAKGNILERFSAQQFPDLHSELNLSSLELGDSALYFCASSVGQGAIGELFFGEGSRLTVL.